This T cell receptor beta chain stems from a study of control samples from healthy donors and cancer patients (dated by TCRdb to the early 2020s). To note about this clone: Its antigen remains unidentified. Per-base qualities were not stored, and no clone one base away is much larger.

Library generation was performed with the immunoSEQ multiplex PCR assay. TCRdb limited this immuneACCESS table to in-frame rearrangements with V and J called. A share of clones is missing; checked studies link under half to unresolved V genes, and the rest is unexplained. The sample profile shows tens of thousands of clones; roughly 80% of them were found once. The ten largest clones represent 38% of the sample. This sequence was found in a man between 65 and 85 years old with lung cancer. The specimen was PBMCs.

The CDR3 reads CASSLGGGGTDTQYF. In nucleotide form, the sequence is TGTGCCAGCAGTTTAGGGGGGGGCGGCACAGATACGCAGTATTTT. In this chain, TRBV28 is recombined with TRBJ2-3; the best D guess is TRBD2, with 7 bases matching. V drops 2 bases and J drops 1 base, leaving 10 bases in between. The CDR3 holds 15 amino acids from the cysteine to the phenylalanine. The read is trimmed to its CDR3 DNA, 45 bases read in frame from base 1. Based on the germline V gene, the CDR1 and CDR2 sequences are MDHEN and SYDVKM.